Listed below are T cell receptor beta chains from one sample, sequenced in a study of T-cell memory formation after mild COVID-19. TCRdb reprocessed the 5' RACE reads with MiXCR, giving one entry per CDR3 protein. The table includes 250,000 to 350,000 distinct CDR3 sequences, approximately 19% detected once. Sequences were obtained from PBMCs or a T cell subset sorted from them (not recorded which). Every receptor here comes from a man between 18 and 29 years old who had mild COVID-19 (a few samples of this study predate the infection). Cell type and time point are not known. Each CDR3 is given with its conserved first and last residue. Fields, in order: CDR3 DNA, CDR3 protein, V gene, D gene, clone size, J gene. D genes are given only for firm matches. Size tells how often a clone was seen (once, few, many) or the class of an expanded clone, and some rows leave it out.

TGTGCCAGCGCTCTGGGATCCGCTGAAGCTTTCTTT | CASALGSAEAFF | TRBV28 | . | few | TRBJ1-1
TGCGCCAGCAGCGTCGGGACAGGGAAGGAGACCCAGTACTTC | CASSVGTGKETQYF | TRBV4-1 | TRBD1 | . | TRBJ2-5
TGTGCCAGCAGCGTAAGTCCCGGAAGTTTATACTACGAGCAGTACTTC | CASSVSPGSLYYEQYF | TRBV9 | . | . | TRBJ2-7
TGTGCCAGCAGTTTGGGGTTTTCACCCCTCCACTTT | CASSLGFSPLHF | TRBV28 | . | . | TRBJ1-6
TGTGCTAGCAGCTTAGTCAGCGGGGGTGAGCAGTTCTTC | CASSLVSGGEQFF | TRBV7-7 | TRBD2 | few | TRBJ2-1
TGCAGTGCCCTCGTGGGTAGCGGGAACAATGAGCAGTTCTTC | CSALVGSGNNEQFF | TRBV20-1 | TRBD2 | . | TRBJ2-1
TGCAGTGCTAGAGGCCGAGGGGTATCCCGCGACGTCCCAGAGACCCAGTACTTC | CSARGRGVSRDVPETQYF | TRBV20-1 | . | . | TRBJ2-5
TGCGCCAGCAGCTTGGCCCAGGTGACAGGCACAGATACGCAGTATTTT | CASSLAQVTGTDTQYF | TRBV5-1 | . | many | TRBJ2-3
TGCGCCAGCAGCAACGGACAGACCACAGATACGCAGTATTTT | CASSNGQTTDTQYF | TRBV5-1 | . | few | TRBJ2-3
TGTGCCAGCAGTCCCGGACTAGTCTCCTACAATGAGCAGTTCTTC | CASSPGLVSYNEQFF | TRBV27 | TRBD2 | . | TRBJ2-1
TGTGCCATAACAGGGGCCTTGAACACTGAAGCTTTCTTT | CAITGALNTEAFF | TRBV25-1 | TRBD1 | few | TRBJ1-1
TGTGCCAGCAGCTTCGGCCTAGTCTCTGGGGCCAACGTCCTGACTTTC | CASSFGLVSGANVLTF | TRBV5-6 | . | . | TRBJ2-6
TGCAGTGCTAGAGGCCCAGGAAGGACGTCTAACTATGGCTACACCTTC | CSARGPGRTSNYGYTF | TRBV20-1 | . | . | TRBJ1-2
TGTGCCATCAGCAAGGACAGGGATTCTCGGGGCACTGAAGCTTTCTTT | CAISKDRDSRGTEAFF | TRBV10-3 | TRBD1 | few | TRBJ1-1
TGTGCCAGCAGTGAAGCTGGGGGCGGAAACATTCAGTACTTC | CASSEAGGGNIQYF | TRBV6-1 | . | . | TRBJ2-4
TGCAGCGTGTCCGGCTACACCTTC | CSVSGYTF | TRBV29-1 | . | . | TRBJ1-2
TGTGCCAGCAGCTTAGTGTGGCACACAGATACGCAGTATTTT | CASSLVWHTDTQYF | TRBV11-2 | . | . | TRBJ2-3
TGTGCCAGCAGCCGAAGGGGTGGCAATGAGCAGTTCTTC | CASSRRGGNEQFF | TRBV7-3 | . | . | TRBJ2-1
TGTGCCACCAGTGATTGGACTGCAGACTCCTACAATGAGCAGTTCTTC | CATSDWTADSYNEQFF | TRBV24-1 | . | few | TRBJ2-1
TGTGCCAGCAGCTTGGGACAGGGGCCACCTAATGAAAAACTGTTTTTT | CASSLGQGPPNEKLFF | TRBV12-3/TRBV12-4 | TRBD1 | . | TRBJ1-4
TGTGCCAGCAGCTTGGAAGCGACTAGCGGGGTTGAGACCCAGTACTTC | CASSLEATSGVETQYF | TRBV5-4 | TRBD2 | few | TRBJ2-5
TGCGCCAGCAGCTTAACAGGGACCTATGGCTACACCTTC | CASSLTGTYGYTF | TRBV5-1 | . | many | TRBJ1-2
TGTGCCAGCAGCACGGGGGGGGGAAATCAGCCCCAGCATTTT | CASSTGGGNQPQHF | TRBV5-5 | . | . | TRBJ1-5
TGTGCCAGCTCACCTCTGTTGGGAGGAAACACCGGGGAGCTGTTTTTT | CASSPLLGGNTGELFF | TRBV18 | . | few | TRBJ2-2
TGTGCCAGCAGCTCATCGGCCGTTAAGATCACAGATACGCAGTATTTT | CASSSSAVKITDTQYF | TRBV7-9 | . | . | TRBJ2-3
TGTGCCACCAGCCCGGGGGCGGGTACGCAGTATTTT | CATSPGAGTQYF | TRBV15 | . | many | TRBJ2-3
TGTGCCAGCAGCGTAGCTCTCGGAGTGACTGAAGCTTTCTTT | CASSVALGVTEAFF | TRBV9 | . | . | TRBJ1-1
TGCGCCAGCAGCCCGGGGTGGACAGGGACCTACAATGAGCAGTTCTTC | CASSPGWTGTYNEQFF | TRBV5-1 | TRBD1 | many | TRBJ2-1
TGTGCCAGCAGCTTCGGCGGGACTAATGAAAAACTGTTTTTT | CASSFGGTNEKLFF | TRBV5-6 | . | . | TRBJ1-4
TGTGCCTGGAGTAATGGCCTGGCAGATACGCAGTATTTT | CAWSNGLADTQYF | TRBV30 | . | . | TRBJ2-3
TGTGCCAGCAGCTTAAGGACTAGCGGGGATTACACAGATACGCAGTATTTT | CASSLRTSGDYTDTQYF | TRBV5-6 | TRBD2 | . | TRBJ2-3
TGTGCCAGCACCTCCGATGGCTCCTACAATGAGCAGTTCTTC | CASTSDGSYNEQFF | TRBV6-2/TRBV6-3 | . | . | TRBJ2-1
TGCAGTGCTACAGACAGGAATCAGCCCCAGCATTTT | CSATDRNQPQHF | TRBV20-1 | . | . | TRBJ1-5
TGTGCCAGCAGTGAACCCCGACAGGTCTTTTCATACTACGAGCAGTACTTC | CASSEPRQVFSYYEQYF | TRBV6-1 | . | . | TRBJ2-7
TGTGCCAGCAGCTTAGGCGGCGGGGCGTCGGCTTTCTTT | CASSLGGGASAFF | TRBV7-8 | . | . | TRBJ1-1
TGTGCCAGCAGCTATATCTTAGCGGGGGGAGGGGAGCAGTACTTC | CASSYILAGGGEQYF | TRBV7-2 | TRBD2 | few | TRBJ2-7
TGCGCCAGCAGCTTGGTTCATGTTCAGGGGCAGAACTATGGCTACACCTTC | CASSLVHVQGQNYGYTF | TRBV5-1 | . | . | TRBJ1-2
TGTGCCAGCAGCTTAACCCCATTGGGAAGCTCCATATATTTT | CASSLTPLGSSIYF | TRBV7-3 | . | few | TRBJ1-3
TGCGCCAGCACCCCGGAGGAGCGGGGGGATGAAGATACGCAGTATTTT | CASTPEERGDEDTQYF | TRBV5-1 | TRBD2 | . | TRBJ2-3
TGTGCCAGCAGCAGCTTAGATGTAGCGGTTTTACAAGAGACCCAGTACTTC | CASSSLDVAVLQETQYF | TRBV7-9 | . | few | TRBJ2-5
TGTGCCAGCAGCAACAGGGGGGCCCCCTACAATGAGCAGTTCTTC | CASSNRGAPYNEQFF | TRBV7-9 | TRBD1 | . | TRBJ2-1
TGTGCCAGCAGTGAGGAAGGGTCAGGTCAGCCCCAGCATTTT | CASSEEGSGQPQHF | TRBV2 | . | few | TRBJ1-5
TGTGCCAGCAGCCGCTTCGACAGGAACACTGAAGCTTTCTTT | CASSRFDRNTEAFF | TRBV7-6 | . | . | TRBJ1-1
TGTGCCACCTACTGGGGGCCAACCTACGAGCAGTACTTC | CATYWGPTYEQYF | TRBV6-1 | . | . | TRBJ2-7
TGTGCCAGCTCCGGGCGGGGGGCCCCTACGCAGTATTTT | CASSGRGAPTQYF | TRBV6-1 | TRBD2 | . | TRBJ2-3
TGTGCCAGCAGTTACCACACAGGGGTGAACACTGAAGCTTTCTTT | CASSYHTGVNTEAFF | TRBV6-2/TRBV6-3 | TRBD1 | . | TRBJ1-1
TGTGCCAGCAGCGGACAGGGGGCGGGAGAGACCCAGTACTTC | CASSGQGAGETQYF | TRBV7-3 | TRBD1 | . | TRBJ2-5
TGTGCCAGCAGCCTAAGCTCTGGCAGAAACACTGAAGCTTTCTTT | CASSLSSGRNTEAFF | TRBV7-3 | . | . | TRBJ1-1
TGTGCCAGCAGCTTGTTACTAGCGGGCGGGGAGCTGTTTTTT | CASSLLLAGGELFF | TRBV5-6 | TRBD2 | . | TRBJ2-2
TGCAGTGCTAGAGAAAGGAAGAACACTGAAGCTTTCTTT | CSARERKNTEAFF | TRBV20-1 | . | . | TRBJ1-1
TGTGCCAGCAGCTTAACAAGCGTTGGCACTGAAGCTTTCTTT | CASSLTSVGTEAFF | TRBV7-3 | . | few | TRBJ1-1
TGTGCCAGCAGTTTGATGGGGAATCAGCCCCAGCATTTT | CASSLMGNQPQHF | TRBV7-9 | . | many | TRBJ1-5
TGTGCCAGCAGCGAACTAGCGGGGGGGCTCAATGAGCAGTTCTTC | CASSELAGGLNEQFF | TRBV7-3 | TRBD2 | few | TRBJ2-1
TGTGCCAGCAGTTTATTTTCTAGCATTGGGGATACGCAGTATTTT | CASSLFSSIGDTQYF | TRBV27 | . | . | TRBJ2-3
TGCAGCGTTGAAGACGGACTCCGGGCAGATACGCAGTATTTT | CSVEDGLRADTQYF | TRBV29-1 | . | once | TRBJ2-3
TGTGCCAGCAGCAGACATGATGCGAACACTGAAGCTTTCTTT | CASSRHDANTEAFF | TRBV7-9 | . | few | TRBJ1-1
TGTGCTAGCAGCGGTAGCAATCAGCCCCAGCATTTT | CASSGSNQPQHF | TRBV7-7 | . | . | TRBJ1-5